The present entry profiles one T cell receptor beta chain with its context. Antigen specificity is unknown. Every one of the patients relapsed after autologous stem cell transplantation (brentuximab vedotin exposure was variable). These data belong to a study of PD-1 blockade in classical Hodgkin lymphoma. Study-level findings and limits: Newly diagnosed patients had baseline TCR diversity that was reportedly lower than that of healthy donors. The study found complete responders had baseline diversity similar to newly diagnosed patients. Significant TCR diversity gains by C4D1 occurred in CD4+ but not CD8+ cells. Prior therapy or disease activity may underlie the repertoire differences, whose causes remain undefined.

This table comes from immunoSEQ multiplex PCR, and its TCRdb copy is limited to in-frame clones, with some not included. In the table there are around 40,000 clones, approximately 78% of which are singletons. The V end was cut by 0 bases, the J end by 4 bases, with 10 bases between. The CDR3 sequence is 14 residues long. Germline CDR1 is SGHDT and CDR2 is YYEEEE. This sequence joins TRBV5-6 and TRBJ2-5, with D perhaps TRBD2 (5 bases). The receptor was isolated from a human donor with classical Hodgkin lymphoma. Sequencing used peripheral blood mononuclear cells (PBMCs), obtained at baseline. The CDR3 loop reads CASSLGGGGETQYF. CDR3 bases: TGTGCCAGCAGCTTGGGGGGTGGAGGAGAGACCCAGTACTTC.